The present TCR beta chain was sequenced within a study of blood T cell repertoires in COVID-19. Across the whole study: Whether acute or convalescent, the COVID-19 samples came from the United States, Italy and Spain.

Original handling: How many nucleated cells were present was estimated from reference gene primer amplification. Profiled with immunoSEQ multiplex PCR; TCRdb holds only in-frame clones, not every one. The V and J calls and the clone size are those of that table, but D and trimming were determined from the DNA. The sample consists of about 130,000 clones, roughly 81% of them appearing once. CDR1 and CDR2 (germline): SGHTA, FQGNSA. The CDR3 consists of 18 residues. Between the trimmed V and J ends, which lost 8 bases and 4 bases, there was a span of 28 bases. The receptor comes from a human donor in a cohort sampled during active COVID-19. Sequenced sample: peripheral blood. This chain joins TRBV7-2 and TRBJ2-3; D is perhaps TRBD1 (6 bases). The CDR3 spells CASGTSSYQRTLPDTQYF. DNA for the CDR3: TGTGCCAGCGGGACATCATCCTATCAACGCACCCTGCCAGATACGCAGTATTTT.